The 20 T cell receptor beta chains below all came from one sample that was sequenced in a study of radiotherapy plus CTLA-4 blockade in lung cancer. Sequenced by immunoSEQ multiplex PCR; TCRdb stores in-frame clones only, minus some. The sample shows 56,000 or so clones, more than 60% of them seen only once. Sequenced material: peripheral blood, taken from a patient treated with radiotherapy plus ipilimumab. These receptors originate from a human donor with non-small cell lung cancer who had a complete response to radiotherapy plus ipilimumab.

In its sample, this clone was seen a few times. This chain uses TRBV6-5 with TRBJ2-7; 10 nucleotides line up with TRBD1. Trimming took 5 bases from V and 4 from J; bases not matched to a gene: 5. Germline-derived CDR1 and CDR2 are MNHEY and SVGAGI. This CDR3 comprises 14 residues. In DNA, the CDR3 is TGTGCCAGCAGTCCGGGACAGGGGCTATACGAGCAGTACGTC. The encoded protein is CASSPGQGLYEQYV.

The CDR3 DNA reads TGCGCCAGCAGTCCAGCGGGAGGGAAAGATACGCAGTATTTT. This encodes CASSPAGGKDTQYF. This chain joins TRBV5-1 and TRBJ2-3; TRBD2 matches at 10 bases. V trimming: 5 bases; J trimming: 5 bases; junction bases outside the gene matches: 5. Per the germline V gene, CDR1 is SGHRS and CDR2 is YFSETQ. There are 14 residues in the CDR3.

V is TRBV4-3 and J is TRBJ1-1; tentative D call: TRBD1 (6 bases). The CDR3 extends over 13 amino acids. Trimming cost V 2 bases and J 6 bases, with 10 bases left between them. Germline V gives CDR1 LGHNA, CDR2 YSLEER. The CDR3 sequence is CASSQTGTSEAFF. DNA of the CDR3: TGCGCCAGCAGCCAAACAGGGACCTCTGAAGCTTTCTTT.

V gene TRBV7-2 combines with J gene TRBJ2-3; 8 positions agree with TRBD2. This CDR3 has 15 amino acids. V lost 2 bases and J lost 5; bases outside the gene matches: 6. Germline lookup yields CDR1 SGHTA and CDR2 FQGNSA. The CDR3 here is CASSLYGTREDTQYF. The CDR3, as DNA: TGTGCCAGCAGCTTATACGGGACTAGAGAAGATACGCAGTATTTT.

This CDR3 is CASSPPLPRGNIQYF. The CDR3 DNA sequence: TGTGCCAGCAGTCCGCCCCTACCCAGAGGGAACATTCAGTACTTC. The rearrangement links TRBV4-2 to TRBJ2-4; D might be TRBD2 (5 bases). CDR3 length equals 15 residues. Germline CDR1 reads LGHNA; CDR2 reads YNFKEQ. Between the trimmed V and J ends, which lost 6 bases and 7 bases, there was a span of 19 bases.

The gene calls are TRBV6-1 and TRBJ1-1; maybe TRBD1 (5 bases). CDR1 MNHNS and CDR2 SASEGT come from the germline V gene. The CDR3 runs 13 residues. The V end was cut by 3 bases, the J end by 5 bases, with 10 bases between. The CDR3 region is CASSDLGRTEAFF. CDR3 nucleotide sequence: TGTGCCAGCAGTGACCTGGGGCGGACTGAAGCTTTCTTT.

CDR3 in amino acids: CASTSPGGGDTQYF. The CDR3 DNA reads TGTGCCAGTACCTCCCCCGGGGGGGGAGATACGCAGTATTTT. The chain is built from TRBV19 and TRBJ2-3; 8 bases are a match to TRBD2. V lost 7 bases to trimming and J lost 5 bases; unmatched junction nucleotides: 8. The CDR3 is 14 amino acids. CDR1 is LNHDA, CDR2 SQIVND, per germline (reference sequence).

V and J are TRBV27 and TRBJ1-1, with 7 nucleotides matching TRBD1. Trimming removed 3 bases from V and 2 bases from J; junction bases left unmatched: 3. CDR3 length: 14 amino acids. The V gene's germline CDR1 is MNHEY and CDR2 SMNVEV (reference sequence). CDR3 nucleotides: TGTGCCAGCAGTTTCGGGACAGCCAACACTGAAGCTTTCTTT. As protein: CASSFGTANTEAFF.

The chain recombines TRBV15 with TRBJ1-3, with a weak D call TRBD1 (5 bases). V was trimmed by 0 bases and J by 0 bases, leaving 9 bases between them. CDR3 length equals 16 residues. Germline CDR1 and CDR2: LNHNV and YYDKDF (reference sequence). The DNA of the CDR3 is TGTGCCACCAGCAGAGAGGGGGGGATCTCTGGAAACACCATATATTTT. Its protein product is CATSREGGISGNTIYF.

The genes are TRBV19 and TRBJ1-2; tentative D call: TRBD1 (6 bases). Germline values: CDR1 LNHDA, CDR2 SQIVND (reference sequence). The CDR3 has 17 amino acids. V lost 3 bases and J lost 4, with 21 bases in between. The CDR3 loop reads CASSMGGTPNQLYGYTF. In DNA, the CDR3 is TGTGCCAGTAGTATGGGTGGGACACCTAATCAACTCTATGGCTACACCTTC.

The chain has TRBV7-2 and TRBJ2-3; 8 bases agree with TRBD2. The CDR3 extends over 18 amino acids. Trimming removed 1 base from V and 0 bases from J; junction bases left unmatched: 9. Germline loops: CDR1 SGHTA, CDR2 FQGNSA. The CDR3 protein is CASSLEILAGTSTDTQYF. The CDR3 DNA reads TGTGCCAGCAGCTTAGAGATTCTAGCGGGTACTAGCACAGATACGCAGTATTTT.

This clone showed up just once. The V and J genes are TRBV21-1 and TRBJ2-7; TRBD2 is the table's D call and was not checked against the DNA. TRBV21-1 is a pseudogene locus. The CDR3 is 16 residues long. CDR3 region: CASSKREELLASEQYV. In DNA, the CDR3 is TGTGCCAGCAGCAAAAGGGAGGAGCTCCTCGCGAGCGAGCAGTACGTC.

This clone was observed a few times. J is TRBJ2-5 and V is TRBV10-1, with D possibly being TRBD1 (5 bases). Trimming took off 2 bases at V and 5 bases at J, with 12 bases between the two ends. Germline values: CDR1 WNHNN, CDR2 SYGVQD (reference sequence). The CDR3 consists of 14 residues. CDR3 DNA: TGCGCCAGCAGTGAGGCAGGGAAGTCGGAGACCCAGTACTTC. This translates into CASSEAGKSETQYF.

This CDR3 reads CASSSRAGRGATINSPLHF. DNA for the CDR3: TGTGCCAGCAGCTCTAGGGCCGGGCGGGGGGCGACAATTAATTCACCCCTCCACTTT. The genes are TRBV7-8 and TRBJ1-6, with D perhaps matching TRBD1 (6 bases). The CDR3 runs to 19 residues. Germline V CDR1 and CDR2: SGHVS, FQNEAQ. V was pared by 4 bases and J by 6 bases, with 25 bases between.

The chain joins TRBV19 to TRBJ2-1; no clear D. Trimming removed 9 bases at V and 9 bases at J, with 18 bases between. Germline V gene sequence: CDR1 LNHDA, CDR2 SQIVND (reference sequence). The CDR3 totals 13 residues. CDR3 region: CASSLFPPGEQFF. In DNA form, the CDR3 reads TGTGCCAGCTCCCTTTTTCCCCCGGGTGAGCAGTTCTTC. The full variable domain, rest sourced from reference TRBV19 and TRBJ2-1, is DGGITQSPKYLFRKEGQNVTLSCEQNLNHDAMYWYRQDPGQGLRLIYYSQIVNDFQKGDIAEGYSVSREKKESFPLTVTSAQKNPTAFYLCASSLFPPGEQFFGPGTRLTVL.

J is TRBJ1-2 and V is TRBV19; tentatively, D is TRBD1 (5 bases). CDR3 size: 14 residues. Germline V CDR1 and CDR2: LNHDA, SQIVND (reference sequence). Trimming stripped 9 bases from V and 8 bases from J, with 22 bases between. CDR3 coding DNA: TGTGCCAGCAACGGGGGAGACATTGTAGTGGGCTACACCTTC. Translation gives CASNGGDIVVGYTF.

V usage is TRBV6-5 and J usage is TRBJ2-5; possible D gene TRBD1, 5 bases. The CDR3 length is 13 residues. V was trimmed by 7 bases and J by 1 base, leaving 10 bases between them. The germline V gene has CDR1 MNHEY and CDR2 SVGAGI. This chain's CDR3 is CASTKGAQETQYF. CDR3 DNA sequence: TGTGCCAGCACAAAAGGGGCCCAAGAGACCCAGTACTTC.

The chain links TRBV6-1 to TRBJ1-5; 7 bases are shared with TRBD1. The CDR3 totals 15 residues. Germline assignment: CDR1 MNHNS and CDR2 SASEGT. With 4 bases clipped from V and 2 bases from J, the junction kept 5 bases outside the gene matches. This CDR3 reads CASSAKGTGNQPQHF. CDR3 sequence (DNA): TGTGCCAGCAGTGCTAAAGGGACAGGCAATCAGCCCCAGCATTTT.

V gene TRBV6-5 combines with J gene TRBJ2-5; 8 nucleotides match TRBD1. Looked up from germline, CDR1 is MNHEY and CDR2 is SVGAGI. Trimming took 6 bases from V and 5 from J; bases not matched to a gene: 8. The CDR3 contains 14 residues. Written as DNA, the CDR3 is TGTGCCAGCAGCACGGACAGGGCGGGTGAGACCCAGTACTTC. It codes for CASSTDRAGETQYF.

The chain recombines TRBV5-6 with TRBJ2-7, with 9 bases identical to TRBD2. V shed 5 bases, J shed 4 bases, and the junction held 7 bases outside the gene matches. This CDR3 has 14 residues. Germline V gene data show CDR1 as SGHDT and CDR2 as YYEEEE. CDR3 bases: TGTGCCAGCAGGCACAGCGGGGGGCAGTACGAGCAGTACTTC. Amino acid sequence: CASRHSGGQYEQYF. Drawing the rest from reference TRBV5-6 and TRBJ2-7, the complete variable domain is DAGVTQSPTHLIKTRGQQVTLRCSPKSGHDTVSWYQQALGQGPQFIFQYYEEEERQRGNFPDRFSGHQFPNYSSELNVNALLLGDSALYLCASRHSGGQYEQYFGPGTRLTVT.